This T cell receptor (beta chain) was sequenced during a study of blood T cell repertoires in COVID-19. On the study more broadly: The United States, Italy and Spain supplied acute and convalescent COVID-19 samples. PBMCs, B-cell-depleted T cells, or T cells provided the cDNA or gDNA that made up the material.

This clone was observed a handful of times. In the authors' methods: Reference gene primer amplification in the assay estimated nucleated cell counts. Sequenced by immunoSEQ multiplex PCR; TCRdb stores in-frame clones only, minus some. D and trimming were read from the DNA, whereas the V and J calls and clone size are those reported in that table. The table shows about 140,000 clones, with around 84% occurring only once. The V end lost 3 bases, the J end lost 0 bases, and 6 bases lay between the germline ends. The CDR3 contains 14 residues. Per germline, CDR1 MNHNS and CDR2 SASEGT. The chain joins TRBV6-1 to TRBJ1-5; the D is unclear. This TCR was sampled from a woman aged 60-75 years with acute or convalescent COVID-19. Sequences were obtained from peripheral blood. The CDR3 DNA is TGTGCCAGCAGTGAGAGGGTTAGCAATCAGCCCCAGCATTTT. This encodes CASSERVSNQPQHF.